This is a list of T cell receptor beta chains from one sample in a study of blood T cell repertoires in COVID-19. The method was immunoSEQ multiplex PCR; TCRdb's version includes in-frame clones alone and lacks a portion of them. The sample comprises 90,000 to 150,000 clones, 85% to 90% of which are singletons, and roughly 8% rests with the top ten. Specimen: peripheral blood. These receptor sequences come from a man aged 65 to 79 who had recovered from COVID-19. Each CDR3 is given with its conserved first and last residue. Part of the rows lack a size; the others show once, few, many or a class for expanded clones.

CASSLVSGAETQYF,TRBV7-2,TRBJ2-5,.
CASSLTAGDEKLFF,TRBV5-4,TRBJ1-4,.
CASSAGNSYNEQFF,TRBV5-1,TRBJ2-1,.
CASSVGPGGSYGYTF,TRBV9,TRBJ1-2,.
CASRILQGASGYTF,TRBV28,TRBJ1-2,.
CASSGRRETQYF,TRBV7-8,TRBJ2-5,.
CATSRDRESTEAFF,TRBV15,TRBJ1-1,.
CASSWTSGGVGETQYF,TRBV5-5,TRBJ2-5,.
CASSNTGNGQPQHF,TRBV6-5,TRBJ1-5,.
CSAPGVSTDTQYF,TRBV29-1,TRBJ2-3,.
CASSLGRGPYEQYF,TRBV7-9,TRBJ2-7,once
CASSSPENSPLHF,TRBV6-5,TRBJ1-6,.
CAISVEQGGNSPLHF,TRBV10-3,TRBJ1-6,once
CASSQGAGTGGELFF,TRBV4-3,TRBJ2-2,few
CASSISPSGGFNEQFF,TRBV5-1,TRBJ2-1,.
CSVDGEVLLNYGYTF,TRBV29-1,TRBJ1-2,few
CASRRDRAAHLDGYTF,TRBV19,TRBJ1-2,once
CASSLSVAVTSTDTQYF,TRBV5-4,TRBJ2-3,few
CASSQDAGAFFYEQYF,TRBV3-1/TRBV3-2,TRBJ2-7,.
CASSRTIDTDTQYF,TRBV5-5,TRBJ2-3,.
CASSVAAGGQFF,TRBV9,TRBJ2-1,.
CASSRKGTSGGNEQFF,TRBV7-2,TRBJ2-1,.
CASRDSPNSPLHF,TRBV2,TRBJ1-6,.
CASSGWGQSNYGYTF,TRBV2,TRBJ1-2,.
CASREEGYSPLHF,TRBV6-5,TRBJ1-6,once
CASSYTTGTSGGTDTQYF,TRBV5-1,TRBJ2-3,.
CASSYTQGTYGYTF,TRBV6-5,TRBJ1-2,.
CASSESWDRGSQPQHF,TRBV6-1,TRBJ1-5,once
CASSQRGGRVNQPQHF,TRBV5-6,TRBJ1-5,.
CASSVGLAGAPNEQFF,TRBV9,TRBJ2-1,.
CATSQEGYEQYF,TRBV15,TRBJ2-7,.
CASSLVWAGQGYEQYF,TRBV11-2,TRBJ2-7,.
CASSLASTVQETQYF,TRBV7-2,TRBJ2-5,few
CASGMGGRARYEQYF,TRBV12-5,TRBJ2-7,.
CASSKTGSRDYGYTF,TRBV11-2,TRBJ1-2,.
CASGGERGYTGELFF,TRBV9,TRBJ2-2,.
CASSTRDRGRNTEAFF,TRBV19,TRBJ1-1,few
CTSSQEGGGSGNTIYF,TRBV1,TRBJ1-3,.
CASSATGSSYNEQFF,TRBV19,TRBJ2-1,.
CASSSQGAGEAFF,TRBV5-1,TRBJ1-1,.
CASSGRAPGGAQHF,TRBV6-4,TRBJ1-5,.
CALGRATGTQYF,TRBV30,TRBJ2-5,.
CASSPLPGTGELFF,TRBV7-3,TRBJ2-2,.
CASFGGWINYGYTF,TRBV2,TRBJ1-2,medium-sized
CASSPEGALHF,TRBV6-6,TRBJ1-6,.
CASSVAGSSSYNEQFF,TRBV6-1,TRBJ2-1,few
CASSLSAAGVHEQFF,TRBV7-9,TRBJ2-1,.
CASSRLAGGIDEQFF,TRBV11-3,TRBJ2-1,.
CASSLVGAGGYEQYF,TRBV7-2,TRBJ2-7,.
CASSLLGHLEVTDTQYF,TRBV4-2,TRBJ2-3,.
CAWSKGDTPGETQYF,TRBV30,TRBJ2-5,few
CASSANRAYEQYF,TRBV6-5,TRBJ2-7,.
CASRAVPQDEQYF,TRBV28,TRBJ2-7,few